Listed here is a single TCR beta chain. The data were obtained in a study of T cell responses to AZD1222 COVID-19 vaccine. V lost 1 base to trimming and J lost 5 bases, with 6 bases between them. This CDR3 is built from 13 residues. In germline, CDR1 is SGHDN, CDR2 FVKESK. The method was immunoSEQ multiplex PCR; TCRdb's version includes in-frame clones alone and lacks a portion of them. The table has over 70,000 clones, about 90% seen once. The chain recombines TRBV14 with TRBJ1-5; D is undetermined. The sequencing used peripheral blood, collected on day 0 of MenACWY control vaccination. This TCR came from an adult in good health. CDR3 bases: TGTGCCAGCAGCCAAGGCCCGGATCAGCCCCAGCATTTT. It yields the protein CASSQGPDQPQHF.